This entry lists 24 T cell receptor beta chains sequenced from one sample in a study of blood T cell repertoires in COVID-19 (dated by TCRdb to about 2020). The library came from the immunoSEQ multiplex PCR assay. Here the immuneACCESS table is served through TCRdb, limited to in-frame sequences with V and J called. Missing clones are a known gap in these copies; in checked studies unresolved V genes cover under half, and the rest lacks a known reason. This sample lists about 160,000 clones; less than 85% were detected once. Under 4.5% of the sample is in the top ten clones. What was sequenced was PBMCs or T cells enriched from blood (not recorded which). The receptors derive from a woman aged 45 to 65 who had recovered from COVID-19.

The genes are TRBV7-9 and TRBJ1-3; D ambiguous. The V and J ends lost 5 bases and 4 bases respectively, with 18 bases between them. Germline V CDR1 and CDR2: SEHNR, FQNEAQ (reference sequence). CDR3 length equals 16 residues. CDR3 sequence reads: CASSLTPGRSGNTIYF. The DNA for the CDR3 is TGTGCCAGCAGCCTCACCCCCGGGAGGAGCGGAAACACCATATATTTT.

Only a few counts were recorded for this clone. V and J are TRBV3-1 (or the pseudogene TRBV3-2) and TRBJ2-3, with 8 positions matching TRBD1. The CDR3 runs to 15 residues. The V gene's germline CDR1 is LGHDT and CDR2 YNNKEL (reference sequence). V was pared by 4 bases and J by 4 bases, with 7 bases of the junction left unmatched. CDR3 loop: CASSLGTGWADTQYF. The CDR3 DNA reads as TGTGCCAGCAGCCTGGGGACAGGTTGGGCAGATACGCAGTATTTT.

The chain links TRBV7-2 to TRBJ1-2, with TRBD1 matching over 7 bases. The junction had 10 bases not matched to a gene; V was cut back by 5 bases and J by 7 bases. The CDR3 sequence is 14 residues long. CDR1 and CDR2 (germline): SGHTA, FQGNSA. This CDR3 is CASSDRQGVGGYTF. CDR3 nucleotides: TGTGCCAGCAGCGACCGACAGGGAGTAGGTGGCTACACCTTC.

This clone was observed a few times. The chain recombines TRBV19 with TRBJ1-1, with D possibly TRBD1 on 5 matching bases. CDR1 is LNHDA, CDR2 SQIVND, per germline (reference sequence). The CDR3 has 13 amino acids. Trimming pared 3 bases from V and 3 bases from J, leaving 8 bases between. CDR3 sequence: CASSIQGDTEAFF. The CDR3 nucleotides read TGTGCCAGTAGTATTCAGGGTGACACTGAAGCTTTCTTT. Complete variable domain (other parts from reference TRBV19 and TRBJ1-1): DGGITQSPKYLFRKEGQNVTLSCEQNLNHDAMYWYRQDPGQGLRLIYYSQIVNDFQKGDIAEGYSVSREKKESFPLTVTSAQKNPTAFYLCASSIQGDTEAFFGQGTRLTVV.

The sample holds a few counts of this clone. The chain carries TRBV7-2 and TRBJ1-1; perhaps TRBD1 as D (5 bases). The V and J ends lost 5 bases and 0 bases respectively, with 13 bases between them. This CDR3 has 15 amino acids. From germline, CDR1 is SGHTA and CDR2 FQGNSA. CDR3 amino acids: CASSPQGGLNTEAFF. The CDR3 nucleotides are TGTGCCAGCAGCCCCCAGGGAGGATTGAACACTGAAGCTTTCTTT. The full variable domain, with the rest looked up from reference TRBV7-2 and TRBJ1-1, is GAGVSQSPSNKVTEKGKDVELRCDPISGHTALYWYRQSLGQGLEFLIYFQGNSAPDKSGLPSDRFSAERTGGSVSTLTIQRTQQEDSAVYLCASSPQGGLNTEAFFGQGTRLTVV.

In this sample, this clone turned up a few times. The chain carries TRBV5-4 and TRBJ2-7, with D tentatively TRBD2 (5 bases). Germline-derived CDR1 and CDR2 are SGHNT and YYREEE (reference sequence). Trimming cost V 4 bases and J 4 bases, with 12 bases left between them. The CDR3 contains 13 residues. CDR3 DNA sequence: TGTGCCAGCAGCCTACCGGAGGCTTACGAGCAGTACGTC. It is translated as CASSLPEAYEQYV.

The CDR3 DNA follows: TGTGCCAGCAGCCCCGCTAATGAAAAACTGTTTTTT. The encoded protein is CASSPANEKLFF. The V and J genes are TRBV7-2 and TRBJ1-4, with unresolved D. The CDR3 is 12 amino acids. V was shortened by 5 bases and J by 3 bases, with 4 bases between the two germline ends. Looked up from germline, CDR1 is SGHTA and CDR2 is FQGNSA.

This chain connects TRBV27 to TRBJ1-2; 7 bases align to TRBD1. V was clipped by 2 bases and J by 4 bases; unmatched bases: 22. The CDR3 extends over 20 amino acids. The germline gives CDR1 MNHEY, CDR2 SMNVEV (reference sequence). The CDR3 DNA is TGTGCCAGCAGTTTAGCCGGGACAGCACACAAGAAGTTTACCCTCTATGGCTACACCTTC. Translating gives CASSLAGTAHKKFTLYGYTF.

V is TRBV29-1 and J is TRBJ1-1, with D unclear. This CDR3 has 11 residues. CDR1 and CDR2 from the germline V gene are SQVTM and ANQGSEA. Trimming shortened V by 2 bases and J by 1 base, and 2 bases separated the two germline ends. This chain's CDR3 is CSVERNTEAFF. In DNA, the CDR3 is TGCAGCGTTGAACGGAACACTGAAGCTTTCTTT.

V usage is TRBV5-1 and J usage is TRBJ2-1, with 9 bases fitting TRBD1. The CDR3 has 15 residues. The germline V gene has CDR1 SGHRS and CDR2 YFSETQ. The V gene end was trimmed by 0 bases and the J gene end by 8 bases; junction bases not matched to a gene: 6. The CDR3 is CASSLGTGVPDEQFF. The CDR3 nucleotides read TGCGCCAGCAGCTTGGGGACAGGGGTTCCCGATGAGCAGTTCTTC.

In nucleotides, the CDR3 is TGTGCCATCAGTGAGTCCGGTGGGAGGGGCGCGGACCAGTACTTC. It is translated as CAISESGGRGADQYF. V and J are TRBV10-3 and TRBJ2-5; 7 positions match TRBD2. The CDR3 is 15 amino acids. V was pared by 0 bases and J by 10 bases, with 11 bases of the junction left unmatched. Germline V gene lookup returns CDR1 ENHRY and CDR2 SYGVKD.

This chain uses TRBV28 with TRBJ1-4; D is uncertain. V lost 7 bases and J lost 3, with 9 bases in between. Per the germline V gene, CDR1 is MDHEN and CDR2 is SYDVKM. The CDR3 is 13 amino acids. This CDR3 reads CASMLAANEKLFF. CDR3 in DNA: TGTGCCAGCATGCTTGCGGCTAATGAAAAACTGTTTTTT.

This rearrangement joins TRBV30 to TRBJ2-1, with 7 bases fitting TRBD1. After removal of 3 bases from V and 6 bases from J, the junction contained 5 bases not matched to a gene. Germline loops: CDR1 GTSNPN, CDR2 SVGIG (reference sequence). The CDR3 is 13 residues long. DNA for the CDR3: TGTGCCTGGAGCCGGACAGGCCGCAATGAGCAGTTCTTC. It yields the protein CAWSRTGRNEQFF. Full variable domain (missing parts from reference TRBV30 and TRBJ2-1): SQTIHQWPATLVQPVGSPLSLECTVEGTSNPNLYWYRQAAGRGLQLLFYSVGIGQISSEVPQNLSASRPQDRQFILSSKKLLLSDSGFYLCAWSRTGRNEQFFGPGTRLTVL.

This rearrangement joins TRBV11-2 to TRBJ1-2; D uncertain. The CDR3 consists of 15 residues. The germline V gene encodes CDR1 SGHAT and CDR2 FQNNGV. Trimming took off 4 bases at V and 5 bases at J, with 17 bases between the two ends. The CDR3 sequence is CASSSKWRGGYGYTF. In nucleotides, the CDR3 is TGTGCCAGCAGCTCAAAATGGCGGGGAGGGTATGGCTACACCTTC.

This chain connects TRBV27 to TRBJ1-3; D is unclear. This CDR3 contains 14 residues. V lost 8 bases and J 0 bases, leaving 11 bases between the germline ends. Germline CDR1 reads MNHEY; CDR2 reads SMNVEV (reference sequence). The DNA of the CDR3 is TGTGCCAGCCGTTCGAGTTACTCTGGAAACACCATATATTTT. This sequence encodes CASRSSYSGNTIYF.

The chain employs TRBV5-1 and TRBJ1-4; 8 nucleotides agree with TRBD1. Germline lookup yields CDR1 SGHRS and CDR2 YFSETQ. The junction had 8 bases not matched to a gene; V was cut back by 3 bases and J by 7 bases. The CDR3 consists of 15 residues. This CDR3 is CASSSRTGRGEKLFF. The DNA of the CDR3 is TGCGCCAGCAGCTCGCGGACAGGGAGGGGTGAAAAACTGTTTTTT.

This sequence joins TRBV4-1 and TRBJ1-2; TRBD1 might be the D (6 bases). There are 16 residues in the CDR3. The V gene's germline CDR1 is MGHRA and CDR2 YSYEKL. Trimming removed 5 bases at V and 8 bases at J, with 24 bases between. Here the CDR3 reads CASSEPQGQGLRGYTF. CDR3 nucleotide sequence: TGCGCCAGCAGCGAACCTCAGGGCCAGGGGCTACGGGGCTACACCTTC.

This clone showed up just a few times. This chain joins TRBV5-4 and TRBJ1-2, with TRBD1 matching 9 bases. The V segment lost 4 bases and the J segment 2 bases; nucleotides outside the gene matches: 9. This CDR3 has 16 amino acids. In germline, CDR1 is SGHNT, CDR2 YYREEE (reference sequence). The CDR3, as DNA: TGTGCCAGCAGCCCTAACCCGGGACAGGGAAACTATGGCTACACCTTC. This sequence encodes CASSPNPGQGNYGYTF.

V is TRBV14 and J is TRBJ1-1; TRBD1 agrees at 7 bases. The germline CDR1 and CDR2 sequences are SGHDN and FVKESK. The J segment lost 1 base and the V segment lost 5 bases, leaving 7 bases of the junction unmatched. The CDR3 spans 15 residues. CDR3 nucleotides: TGTGCCAGCAGCTCTTATGGGACAGCGAACACTGAAGCTTTCTTT. Amino acid sequence: CASSSYGTANTEAFF. The whole variable domain, remainder taken from reference TRBV14 and TRBJ1-1, is EAGVTQFPSHSVIEKGQTVTLRCDPISGHDNLYWYRRVMGKEIKFLLHFVKESKQDESGMPNNRFLAERTGGTYSTLKVQPAELEDSGVYFCASSSYGTANTEAFFGQGTRLTVV.

In this sample, this clone turned up once. J is TRBJ2-5 and V is TRBV10-3; D perhaps matches TRBD1 (6 bases). The V gene's germline CDR1 is ENHRY and CDR2 SYGVKD. CDR3 size: 14 residues. Trimming removed 6 bases from V and 2 bases from J, with 13 bases in between. The CDR3 is CAISRRTDQETQYF. CDR3 DNA: TGTGCCATCAGCCGAAGGACAGATCAAGAGACCCAGTACTTC.

This chain uses TRBV9 with TRBJ1-3; 9 bases line up with TRBD1. V dropped 0 bases and J dropped 2; count of bases not matched to a gene: 3. CDR3 length: 16 residues. Germline CDR1 and CDR2: SGDLS and YYNGEE. CDR3 nucleotides: TGTGCCAGCAGCGTAGAAGGACAGGGGACTGGAAACACCATATATTTT. Amino acids: CASSVEGQGTGNTIYF.

The rearrangement links TRBV11-3 to TRBJ2-3; possibly TRBD2 for D (7 bases). Germline V gene data show CDR1 as SGHNT and CDR2 as YENEEA. V lost 5 bases, J lost 4 bases, and 13 bases lay in between. The CDR3 has 14 amino acids. The CDR3 nucleotides read TGTGCCAGCAGCGGCGGAGGGGGGGCAGATACGCAGTATTTT. Protein sequence: CASSGGGGADTQYF. Based on the CDR3 plus reference TRBV11-3 and TRBJ2-3, the full variable domain is EAGVVQSPRYKIIEKKQPVAFWCNPISGHNTLYWYLQNLGQGPELLIRYENEEAVDDSQLPKDRFSAERLKGVDSTLKIQPAELGDSAVYLCASSGGGGADTQYFGPGTRLTVL.

The chain recombines TRBV7-2 with TRBJ2-7; 7 nucleotides match TRBD2. Looked up from germline, CDR1 is SGHTA and CDR2 is FQGNSA. The CDR3 runs to 14 residues. Trimming cost V 3 bases and J 6 bases; bases outside gene matches: 8. The DNA of the CDR3 is TGTGCCAGCAGCTTGAGGGGAGGGTACGGCGAGCAGTACGTC. Translation gives CASSLRGGYGEQYV.

V usage is TRBV6-5 and J usage is TRBJ2-1; TRBD2 matches at 8 bases. Germline-derived CDR1 and CDR2 are MNHEY and SVGAGI. Trimming cost V 4 bases and J 3 bases; bases outside gene matches: 5. The CDR3 is 15 amino acids. The CDR3 sequence: CASSSKRGNYNEQFF. CDR3 nucleotides: TGTGCCAGCAGTTCGAAGCGGGGGAACTACAATGAGCAGTTCTTC.